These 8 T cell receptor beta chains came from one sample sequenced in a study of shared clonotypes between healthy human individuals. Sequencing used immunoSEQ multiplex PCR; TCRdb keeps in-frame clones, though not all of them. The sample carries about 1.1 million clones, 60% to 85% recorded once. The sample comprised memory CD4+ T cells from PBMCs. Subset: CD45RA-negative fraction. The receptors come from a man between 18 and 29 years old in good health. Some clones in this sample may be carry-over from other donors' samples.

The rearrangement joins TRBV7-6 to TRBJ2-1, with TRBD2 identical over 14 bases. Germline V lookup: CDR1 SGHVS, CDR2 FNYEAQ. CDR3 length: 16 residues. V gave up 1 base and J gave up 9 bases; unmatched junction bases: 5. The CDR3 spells CASSLGLAGGPTEQFF. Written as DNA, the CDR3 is TGTGCCAGCAGCTTAGGACTAGCGGGAGGGCCTACTGAGCAGTTCTTC.

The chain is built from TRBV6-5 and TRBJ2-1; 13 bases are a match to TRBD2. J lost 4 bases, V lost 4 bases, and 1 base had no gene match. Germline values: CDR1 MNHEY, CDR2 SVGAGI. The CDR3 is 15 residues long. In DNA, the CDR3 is TGTGCCAGCAGTTGGACTAGCGGGAGTTACAATGAGCAGTTCTTC. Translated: CASSWTSGSYNEQFF.

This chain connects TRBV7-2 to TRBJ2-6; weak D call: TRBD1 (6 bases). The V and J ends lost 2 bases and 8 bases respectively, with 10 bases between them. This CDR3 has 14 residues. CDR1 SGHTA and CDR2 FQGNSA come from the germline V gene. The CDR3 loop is CASSLLQGTNVLTF. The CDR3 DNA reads TGTGCCAGCAGCTTACTGCAGGGGACCAACGTCCTGACTTTC.

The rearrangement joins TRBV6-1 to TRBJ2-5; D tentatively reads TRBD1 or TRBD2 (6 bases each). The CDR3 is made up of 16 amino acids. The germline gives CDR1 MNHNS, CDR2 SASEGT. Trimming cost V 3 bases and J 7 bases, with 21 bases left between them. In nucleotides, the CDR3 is TGTGCCAGCAGTGATGGGGGGACACCCCTAATAGGGACCCAGTACTTC. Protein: CASSDGGTPLIGTQYF.

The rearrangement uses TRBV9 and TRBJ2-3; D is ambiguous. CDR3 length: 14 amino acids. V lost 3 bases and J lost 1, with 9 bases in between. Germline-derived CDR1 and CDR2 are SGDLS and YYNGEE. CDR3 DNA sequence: TGTGCCAGCAGCGCCCAGGTCGGCACAGATACGCAGTATTTT. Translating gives CASSAQVGTDTQYF.

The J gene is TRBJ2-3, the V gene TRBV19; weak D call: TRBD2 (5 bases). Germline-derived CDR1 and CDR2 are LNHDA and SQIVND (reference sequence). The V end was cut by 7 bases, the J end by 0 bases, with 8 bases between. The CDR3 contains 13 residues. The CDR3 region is CASKSGSTDTQYF. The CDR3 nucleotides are TGTGCCAGTAAGAGCGGCAGCACAGATACGCAGTATTTT. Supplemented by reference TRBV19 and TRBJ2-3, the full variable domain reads DGGITQSPKYLFRKEGQNVTLSCEQNLNHDAMYWYRQDPGQGLRLIYYSQIVNDFQKGDIAEGYSVSREKKESFPLTVTSAQKNPTAFYLCASKSGSTDTQYFGPGTRLTVL.

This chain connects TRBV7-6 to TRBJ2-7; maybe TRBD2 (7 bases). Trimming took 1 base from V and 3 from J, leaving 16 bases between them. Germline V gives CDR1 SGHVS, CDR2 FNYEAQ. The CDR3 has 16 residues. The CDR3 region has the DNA TGTGCCAGCAGCTTAGGAGGGGGAGGGCATCACTACGAGCAGTACTTC. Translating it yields CASSLGGGGHHYEQYF.

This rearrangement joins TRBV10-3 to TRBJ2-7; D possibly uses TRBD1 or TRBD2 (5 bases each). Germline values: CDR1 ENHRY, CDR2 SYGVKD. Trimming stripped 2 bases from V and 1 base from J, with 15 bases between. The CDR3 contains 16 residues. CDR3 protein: CAISEGSGGQSYEQYF. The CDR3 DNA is TGTGCCATCAGTGAGGGTTCTGGGGGTCAGTCCTACGAGCAGTACTTC.